Shown below are 7 T cell receptor beta chains from a single sample sequenced in a study of naive and memory T cell subsets. An equimolar mix of two oligonucleotides served as the beta constant-region primer for TRBC1 and TRBC2. TCRdb re-analysed the UMI-ligation and nested PCR reads in MiXCR, keeping a single row per CDR3 protein. Seen here are under 100,000 distinct CDR3 sequences, 6% to 7.5% observed once, and the top ten hold over 1.5%. Sequenced material: central memory CD4+ T cells from blood. These receptors were taken from a human donor in good health.

The sample holds a few counts of this clonotype. This rearrangement joins TRBV4-3 to TRBJ2-3, with D hard to call. V was trimmed by 4 bases and J by 0 bases, leaving 5 bases between them. The CDR3 loop spans 13 amino acids. The germline gives CDR1 LGHNA, CDR2 YSLEER. The CDR3 sequence is CASSPQSTDTQYF. CDR3 bases: TGCGCCAGCAGCCCCCAAAGCACAGATACGCAGTATTTT.

This clonotype was picked up one time. This chain connects TRBV12-3 or TRBV12-4 to TRBJ1-5, with D possibly being TRBD2 (6 bases). The tail of the sequence fits TRBJ2-3 better, so the J call may be wrong. The CDR3 has 13 amino acids. The CDR3 coding sequence is TGTGCCAGCAGTTGGCGGGATTATGGGCCCCAGTATTTT. Translating gives CASSWRDYGPQYF.

This clonotype has a handful of counts. J is TRBJ2-7 and V is TRBV27; maybe TRBD2 (5 bases). V lost 0 bases and J 5 bases, leaving 20 bases between the germline ends. The CDR3 sequence is 17 residues long. Germline V CDR1 and CDR2: MNHEY, SMNVEV (reference sequence). CDR3 region: CASSLSSSPFRGNEQYF. CDR3 coding DNA: TGTGCCAGCAGTTTATCCTCCTCCCCTTTCCGGGGAAACGAGCAGTACTTC.

This clonotype was detected only a few times. This chain uses TRBV7-8 with TRBJ1-2; D is unclear. Per the germline V gene, CDR1 is SGHVS and CDR2 is FQNEAQ. CDR3 size: 13 residues. V lost 5 bases and J lost 4, with 11 bases in between. Here the CDR3 DNA reads TGTGCCAGCAGCGTCAGGCACTTCTATGGCTACACCTTC. Its protein product is CASSVRHFYGYTF.

In this sample, this clonotype turned up many times. This rearrangement joins TRBV6-1 to TRBJ1-1; D is unclear. V dropped 2 bases and J dropped 1 base, with 5 bases sitting between them. Germline V gives CDR1 MNHNS, CDR2 SASEGT. The CDR3 extends over 13 amino acids. DNA for the CDR3: TGTGCCAGCAGTGAAACCCGGAACACTGAAGCTTTCTTT. Protein: CASSETRNTEAFF.

This clonotype has ten or more counts. V usage is TRBV15 and J usage is TRBJ1-2, with D uncertain. Germline CDR1 is LNHNV and CDR2 is YYDKDF (reference sequence). The CDR3 loop spans 15 amino acids. V was cut by 1 base and J by 7 bases, with 16 bases left in between. This chain's CDR3 is CATSRASQSVGGYTF. As DNA, the CDR3 is TGTGCCACCAGCAGAGCTTCCCAGTCAGTAGGTGGCTACACCTTC.

This clonotype occurred a few times. The genes are TRBV12-3 or TRBV12-4 and TRBJ1-1; D unclear. The CDR3 runs to 13 residues. The V gene lost 6 bases and the J gene lost 6 bases, with 14 bases spanning the gap. CDR3 DNA sequence: TGTGCCAGCAGCCCTCAGAGTGTACCTGAAGCTTTCTTT. It encodes CASSPQSVPEAFF.